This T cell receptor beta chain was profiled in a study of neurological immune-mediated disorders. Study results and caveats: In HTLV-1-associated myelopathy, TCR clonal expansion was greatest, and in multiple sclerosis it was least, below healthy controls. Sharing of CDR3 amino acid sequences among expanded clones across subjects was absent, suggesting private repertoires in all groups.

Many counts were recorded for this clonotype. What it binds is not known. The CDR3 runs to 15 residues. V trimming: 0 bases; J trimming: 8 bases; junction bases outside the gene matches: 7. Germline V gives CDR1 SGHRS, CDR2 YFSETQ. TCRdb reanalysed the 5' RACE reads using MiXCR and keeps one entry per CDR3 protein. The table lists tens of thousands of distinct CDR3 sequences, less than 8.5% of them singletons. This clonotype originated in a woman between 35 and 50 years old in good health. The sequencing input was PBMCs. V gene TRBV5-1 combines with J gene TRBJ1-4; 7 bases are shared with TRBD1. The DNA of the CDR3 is TGCGCCAGCAGCTTGGGGGTGGGACAGCCCGAAAAACTGTTTTTT. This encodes CASSLGVGQPEKLFF.